The T cell receptor (beta chain) under discussion was sequenced for a study of CD8 T cells in ankylosing spondylitis. Study-wide results and limits: Earlier studies detected some motif variants in reactive arthritis synovial fluid and blood.

For this clonotype: Its antigen is still unknown.

The authors made TCR beta libraries by quantitative 5'-RACE with molecular barcodes. MiXCR, run by TCRdb on the 5' RACE reads, gives a single entry per CDR3 protein. The data hold about 160,000 distinct CDR3 sequences, with 9.8% observed a single time. The germline V and J ends were trimmed by 0 bases and 7 bases, with 15 bases remaining between them. The CDR3 is 15 amino acids. The germline V gene encodes CDR1 LGHNA and CDR2 YNFKEQ. Sequencing was performed on blood, either unsorted or a sorted T cell fraction (not recorded which). The sequence derives from a female donor with ankylosing spondylitis or in good health (not recorded which). The rearrangement uses TRBV4-2 and TRBJ1-2; the D is unclear. CDR3: CASSQEAQLSFGYTF. The CDR3 DNA reads as TGTGCCAGCAGCCAAGAAGCACAGCTGTCCTTTGGCTACACCTTC.